A selection of T cell receptor beta chains follows, all from one sample in a study of PD-1 blockade in classical Hodgkin lymphoma. Clones were sequenced by immunoSEQ multiplex PCR, and TCRdb holds only the in-frame ones, with some missing. The sample has thousands of clones; roughly 85% are singletons. This sample comprised CD8+ T cells from blood, obtained before the fourth cycle of nivolumab. These receptors all come from a human donor with classical Hodgkin lymphoma. CDR3s include the opening cysteine and the closing phenylalanine or tryptophan. The D gene is left open where the match is weak. Size values are once, few and many counts, or a class for expanded clones, and some rows have none.

v_call	cdr3_length	clone_size	j_call	d_call	cdr3_aa	cdr3_nt
TRBV9	15	-	TRBJ2-7	-	CASSVGDMSNYEQYF	TGTGCCAGCAGCGTAGGGGACATGAGTAACTACGAGCAGTACTTC
TRBV9	14	-	TRBJ1-2	-	CASSVSRANYGYTF	TGTGCCAGCAGCGTAAGTCGAGCTAACTATGGCTACACCTTC
TRBV15	15	-	TRBJ1-4	TRBD1	CATSRAGQSNEKLFF	TGTGCCACCAGCAGAGCGGGACAGTCGAATGAAAAACTGTTTTTT
TRBV5-4	14	-	TRBJ1-1	-	CASSLIGGGTEAFF	TGTGCCAGCAGCCTGATAGGGGGGGGCACTGAAGCTTTCTTT
TRBV28	14	-	TRBJ2-1	TRBD2	CASSSSGIYNEQFF	TGTGCCAGCAGTTCTAGCGGGATCTACAATGAGCAGTTCTTC
TRBV10-3	14	-	TRBJ1-1	TRBD1	CAIREGTGRTEAFF	TGTGCCATCAGGGAGGGGACAGGGAGGACTGAAGCTTTCTTT
TRBV18	13	few	TRBJ1-2	-	CASSPRVGYGYTF	TGTGCCAGCTCACCAAGGGTTGGCTATGGCTACACCTTC
TRBV28	15	-	TRBJ1-4	TRBD1	CASSQDRVPYEKLFF	TGTGCCAGCAGTCAAGACAGGGTCCCGTATGAAAAACTGTTTTTT
TRBV7-6	16	-	TRBJ2-3	TRBD2	CASSLRSGLALDTQYF	TGTGCCAGCAGCTTAAGATCGGGACTAGCGCTAGATACGCAGTATTTT
TRBV27	14	-	TRBJ1-5	TRBD1	CASSFGTGDQPQHF	TGTGCCAGCAGTTTCGGGACAGGGGACCAGCCCCAGCATTTT
TRBV27	23	-	TRBJ2-5	TRBD1	CASSLGPGQWATGARQSEETQYF	TGTGCCAGCAGTCTAGGACCGGGACAGTGGGCCACCGGGGCCCGCCAATCTGAAGAGACCCAGTACTTC
TRBV11-2	16	-	TRBJ1-1	TRBD1	CASSFHRTGQNTEAFF	TGTGCCAGCAGCTTTCACCGGACAGGGCAGAACACTGAAGCTTTCTTT
TRBV11-2	13	-	TRBJ1-2	-	CASSVGLNYGYTF	TGTGCCAGCAGCGTGGGACTAAACTATGGCTACACCTTC
TRBV6-6	16	-	TRBJ2-2	-	CASSPPDRVNTGELFF	TGTGCCAGCAGCCCGCCGGACAGAGTCAACACCGGGGAGCTGTTTTTT
TRBV6-1	15	-	TRBJ1-1	TRBD1	CASRTRDRGNTEAFF	TGTGCCAGCAGAACCCGCGACAGGGGGAACACTGAAGCTTTCTTT
TRBV5-6	15	-	TRBJ1-1	-	CASSLASLQGGEAFF	TGTGCCAGCAGCTTGGCCTCGTTGCAAGGCGGAGAAGCTTTCTTT
TRBV11-2	16	-	TRBJ1-1	-	CASSGPGPRPDTEAFF	TGTGCCAGCAGCGGTCCGGGACCTCGGCCGGACACTGAAGCTTTCTTT
TRBV7-9	16	once	TRBJ2-7	TRBD2	CASSDISWDYNYEQYF	TGTGCCAGCAGCGATATATCATGGGACTACAACTACGAGCAGTACTTC
TRBV19	15	-	TRBJ1-5	-	CASSIAAESNQPQHF	TGTGCCAGTAGTATAGCGGCCGAGAGCAATCAGCCCCAGCATTTT
TRBV27	16	-	TRBJ1-1	-	CASSSSPSYMNTEAFF	TGTGCCAGCAGTTCGTCCCCCTCTTACATGAACACTGAAGCTTTCTTT
TRBV5-1	14	-	TRBJ1-6	-	CASSFTGSNSPLHF	TGCGCCAGCAGCTTCACGGGTTCTAATTCACCCCTCCACTTT
TRBV4-1	18	-	TRBJ2-5	TRBD2	CASSQLLAGGPNEETQYF	TGCGCCAGCAGCCAGCTACTAGCGGGGGGACCGAATGAAGAGACCCAGTACTTC
TRBV12-5	14	-	TRBJ1-2	-	CASGFKDYDYGYTF	TGTGCTAGTGGTTTTAAGGATTATGACTATGGCTACACCTTC
TRBV5-1	15	once	TRBJ2-5	-	CASSPKGIRQETQYF	TGCGCCAGCAGCCCCAAGGGAATTCGGCAAGAGACCCAGTACTTC
TRBV6-1	15	-	TRBJ2-1	-	CASSVGLSSYNEQFF	TGTGCCAGCAGTGTGGGTTTGAGCTCCTACAATGAGCAGTTCTTC
TRBV7-6	19	-	TRBJ2-5	TRBD1	CASSLPRDGQGEPQETQYF	TGTGCCAGCAGCTTACCCCGGGACGGGCAGGGGGAACCCCAAGAGACCCAGTACTTC
TRBV5-5	16	-	TRBJ2-2	-	CASSLYQAIQTGELFF	TGTGCCAGCAGCTTGTACCAGGCAATCCAGACCGGGGAGCTGTTTTTT
TRBV10-1	13	few	TRBJ2-7	-	CASSDSGHYEQYF	TGCGCCAGCAGTGATAGCGGACACTACGAGCAGTACTTC
TRBV30	11	-	TRBJ1-4	-	CAWSTNSWLFF	TGTGCCTGGAGTACCAACTCCTGGTTGTTTTTT
TRBV6-1	13	once	TRBJ2-1	-	CALREGHSNEQFF	TGTGCGCTAAGAGAAGGACATAGCAATGAGCAGTTCTTC
TRBV4-1	17	-	TRBJ1-5	TRBD1	CASSGSGDTGVVQPQHF	TGCGCCAGCAGCGGTTCGGGGGATACAGGGGTTGTTCAGCCCCAGCATTTT
TRBV6-5	13	-	TRBJ2-1	-	CASSYGRGDEQFF	TGTGCCAGCAGTTACGGAAGGGGCGATGAGCAGTTCTTC
TRBV28	16	-	TRBJ2-3	-	CASSARDSDRPDTQYF	TGTGCCAGCAGTGCTCGGGACTCCGACCGCCCAGATACGCAGTATTTT
TRBV18	15	once	TRBJ2-3	TRBD1	CASSPRDSGTDTQYF	TGTGCCAGCTCACCCCGGGACAGCGGCACAGATACGCAGTATTTT
TRBV27	13	-	TRBJ2-2	-	CASSLYGSGELFF	TGTGCCAGCAGTTTATACGGGTCCGGGGAGCTGTTTTTT
TRBV25-1	16	-	TRBJ1-3	-	CASRPSGYTEDNTIYF	TGTGCCAGCAGACCTTCGGGATACACCGAGGATAACACCATATATTTT
TRBV27	12	once	TRBJ2-7	-	CASTGPHYEQYF	TGTGCCAGCACGGGCCCACACTACGAGCAGTACTTC
TRBV7-8	17	-	TRBJ2-1	-	CASSLARFESSYNEQFF	TGTGCCAGCAGCTTAGCGCGCTTCGAAAGCTCCTACAATGAGCAGTTCTTC
TRBV6-5	13	-	TRBJ2-3	-	CASSVQSTDTQYF	TGTGCCAGCAGTGTGCAGAGCACAGATACGCAGTATTTT
TRBV27	12	-	TRBJ2-2	-	CASSPLTGELFF	TGTGCCAGCAGTCCCCTGACCGGGGAGCTGTTTTTT